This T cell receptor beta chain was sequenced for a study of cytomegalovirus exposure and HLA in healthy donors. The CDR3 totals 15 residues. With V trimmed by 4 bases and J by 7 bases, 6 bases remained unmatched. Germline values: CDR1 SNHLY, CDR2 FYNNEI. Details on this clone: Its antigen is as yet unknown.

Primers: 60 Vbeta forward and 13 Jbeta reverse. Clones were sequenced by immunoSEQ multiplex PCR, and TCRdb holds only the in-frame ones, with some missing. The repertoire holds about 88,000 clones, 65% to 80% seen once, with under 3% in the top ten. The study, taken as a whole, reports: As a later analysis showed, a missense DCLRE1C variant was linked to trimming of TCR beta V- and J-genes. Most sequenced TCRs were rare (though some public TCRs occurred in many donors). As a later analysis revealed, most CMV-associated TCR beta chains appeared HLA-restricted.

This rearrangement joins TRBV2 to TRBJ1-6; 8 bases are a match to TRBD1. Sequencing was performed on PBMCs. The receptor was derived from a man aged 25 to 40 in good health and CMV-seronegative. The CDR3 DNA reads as TGTGCCAGCAGTGTTGGACAGGGCTCGAATTCACCCCTCCACTTT. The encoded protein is CASSVGQGSNSPLHF.